The entry below describes one TCR beta chain. This CDR3 spans 13 amino acids. Germline V CDR1 and CDR2: SGHTA, FQGTGA. Trimming stripped 5 bases from V and 6 bases from J, with 12 bases between. These data are taken from a study of CD8+CD57+ T cells in acquired aplastic anemia. Genomic DNA templated the TCR beta VDJ and CDR3 profiling. TCRdb reprocessed the reads via MiXCR and lists one record per CDR3 protein. There are around 190,000 distinct CDR3 sequences in the sample; around 63% occur only once, and 25% to 30% lies in the top ten. The chain couples TRBV7-3 to TRBJ2-3; D possibly corresponds to TRBD1 (5 bases). The sequenced sample consisted of sorted CD4+, CD8+, or CD8+CD57+ T cells (not recorded which) from PBMCs. This sequence was found in a human donor in good health. The CDR3 is CASSTIQGDTQYF. Written as DNA, the CDR3 is TGTGCCAGCAGCACAATTCAGGGTGATACGCAGTATTTT.